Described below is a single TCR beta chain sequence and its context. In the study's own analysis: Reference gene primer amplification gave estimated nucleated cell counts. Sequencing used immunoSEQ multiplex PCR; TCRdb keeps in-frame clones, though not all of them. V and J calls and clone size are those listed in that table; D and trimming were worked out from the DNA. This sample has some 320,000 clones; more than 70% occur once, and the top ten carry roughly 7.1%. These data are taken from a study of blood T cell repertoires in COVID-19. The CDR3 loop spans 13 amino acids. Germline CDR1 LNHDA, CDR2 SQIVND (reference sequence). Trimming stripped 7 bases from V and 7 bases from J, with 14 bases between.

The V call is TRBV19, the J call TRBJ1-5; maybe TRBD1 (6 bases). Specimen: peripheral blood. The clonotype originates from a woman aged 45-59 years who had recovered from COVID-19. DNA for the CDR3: TGTGCCAGTACCGGCAGGGGTGGGCAGCCCCAGCATTTT. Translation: CASTGRGGQPQHF. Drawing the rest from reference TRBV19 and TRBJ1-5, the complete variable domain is DGGITQSPKYLFRKEGQNVTLSCEQNLNHDAMYWYRQDPGQGLRLIYYSQIVNDFQKGDIAEGYSVSREKKESFPLTVTSAQKNPTAFYLCASTGRGGQPQHFGDGTRLSIL.